Below are 5 T cell receptor beta chains sequenced from a single sample in a study of post-analysis software for immune sequencing data. Study-level results: When patients were compared with controls, roughly five TRBV segments were more frequent, TRBV5-6, TRBV5-1 and TRBV20-1 among them.

These receptors lack a known antigen. cDNA libraries for TCR beta contained unique molecular identifiers. TCRdb recomputed calls from the PCR reads with MiXCR, one row per CDR3 protein. Of about 540,000 distinct CDR3 sequences detected, approximately 31% appear once; the ten largest clones hold approximately 5.4%. The sample was blood. Receptors were obtained from a girl younger than 18 with multiple sclerosis.

The chain carries TRBV3-1 and TRBJ2-3, with 8 bases that match TRBD2. The V gene's germline CDR1 is LGHDT and CDR2 YNNKEL (reference sequence). The CDR3 has 13 amino acids. With V trimmed by 0 bases and J by 12 bases, 5 bases remained unmatched. CDR3 loop: CASSQDDGGAQYF. DNA of the CDR3: TGTGCCAGCAGCCAAGATGACGGGGGGGCCCAGTATTTT.

This rearrangement joins TRBV4-1 to TRBJ2-1, with D perhaps TRBD2 (5 bases). The CDR3 sequence is 14 residues long. In germline, CDR1 is MGHRA, CDR2 YSYEKL. Trimming removed 4 bases at V and 15 bases at J, with 22 bases between. This chain's CDR3 is CASSPGLISPFSFF. CDR3 DNA: TGCGCCAGCAGCCCTGGACTTATCTCCCCTTTCTCGTTCTTC.

The V gene is TRBV18, the J gene TRBJ1-2, with D unclear. Deletions cut 3 bases from V and 2 bases from J, with 4 bases between. Germline CDR1 and CDR2: KGHSH and LQKENI. This CDR3 is built from 12 residues. The CDR3 loop reads CASSPENYGYTF. In DNA, the CDR3 is TGTGCCAGCTCACCGGAGAACTATGGCTACACCTTC.

The gene calls are TRBV7-9 and TRBJ2-2; 10 bases agree with TRBD1. Trimming cost V 0 bases and J 3 bases; bases outside gene matches: 4. Germline values: CDR1 SEHNR, CDR2 FQNEAQ (reference sequence). The CDR3 consists of 17 residues. CDR3 in DNA: TGTGCCAGCAGCTTAGCAACCGGACAGGGGGACACCGGGGAGCTGTTTTTT. It is translated as CASSLATGQGDTGELFF.

The J gene is TRBJ2-1, the V gene TRBV7-3, with TRBD2 matching over 15 bases. Germline values: CDR1 SGHTA, CDR2 FQGTGA. The CDR3 contains 18 residues. Trimming cost V 4 bases and J 0 bases; bases outside gene matches: 4. The CDR3: CASSSGTSGGFSYNEQFF. In nucleotides, the CDR3 is TGTGCCAGCAGCTCAGGGACTAGCGGGGGGTTCTCCTACAATGAGCAGTTCTTC.